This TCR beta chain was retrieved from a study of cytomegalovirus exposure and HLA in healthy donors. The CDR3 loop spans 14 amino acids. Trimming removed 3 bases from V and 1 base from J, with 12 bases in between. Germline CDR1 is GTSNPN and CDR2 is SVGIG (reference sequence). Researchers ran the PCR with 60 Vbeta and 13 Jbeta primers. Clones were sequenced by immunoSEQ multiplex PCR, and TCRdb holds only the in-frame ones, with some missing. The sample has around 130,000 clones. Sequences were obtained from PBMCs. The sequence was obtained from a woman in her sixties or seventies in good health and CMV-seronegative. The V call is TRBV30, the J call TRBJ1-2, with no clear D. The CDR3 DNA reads TGTGCCTGGAGAAGAGGGTTAGGTAACTATGGCTACACCTTC. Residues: CAWRRGLGNYGYTF.